This record covers a single TCR beta chain. Antigen specificity is unknown. This sample stems from a study of blood T cells in healthy people across ages. General study results and limits: Strongly correlated with naive T cell percentage was TCR beta diversity. Estimates based on one million T cells were treated as lower bounds.

A second PCR, run for about 6 to 12 cycles, used a sample-barcoded 5' primer plus a J-beta primer mix. TCRdb re-derived calls from the 5' RACE reads in MiXCR, one entry per CDR3 protein. The table shows around 800,000 distinct CDR3 sequences, with approximately 65% occurring only once. Extractions gave at least 6 micrograms of total RNA per sample. V was pared by 5 bases and J by 3 bases, with 7 bases of the junction left unmatched. Looked up from germline, CDR1 is MNHEY and CDR2 is SMNVEV (reference sequence). This CDR3 has 15 amino acids. The sequencing input was blood. The chain is built from TRBV27 and TRBJ2-3, with 8 positions matching TRBD1. This clonotype was sampled from a man younger than 40 in good health. CDR3 bases: TGTGCCAGCAGTCCCGGGACAGGTGCGACAGATACGCAGTATTTT. This encodes CASSPGTGATDTQYF.